A selection of T cell receptor beta chains follows, all from one sample in a study of shared clonotypes between healthy human individuals. Method: immunoSEQ multiplex PCR; TCRdb's copy keeps in-frame clones and lacks some. The table shows around 1,000,000 clones, with about 80% occurring only once. Input material: memory CD4+ T cells from PBMCs. The receptors come from a man between 18 and 35 years old in good health. Some clones in this sample may be carry-over from other donors' samples. Each CDR3 is given with its conserved first and last residue. D genes are given only for firm matches. Clone sizes are given selectively: once, few, many, or a class where the clone is expanded.

J gene	D gene	V gene	clone size	CDR3 protein	CDR3 DNA
TRBJ2-7	TRBD2	TRBV5-4	.	CASSDAGTSARRYEQYF	TGTGCCAGCAGCGACGCCGGGACTAGCGCCCGACGCTACGAGCAGTACTTC
TRBJ2-2	.	TRBV9	.	CASSVSAFLAGELFF	TGTGCCAGCAGCGTCTCAGCGTTTTTAGCTGGGGAGCTGTTTTTT
TRBJ1-2	TRBD1	TRBV28	once	CASSFGTGDGYTF	TGTGCCAGCAGTTTTGGGACAGGAGATGGCTACACCTTC
TRBJ2-7	.	TRBV4-1	many	CASSQGVRGYEQYF	TGCGCCAGCAGCCAAGGAGTCAGGGGATACGAGCAGTACTTC
TRBJ2-5	.	TRBV15	once	CATSRGWGQTQETQYF	TGTGCCACCAGCAGGGGGTGGGGCCAAACTCAAGAGACCCAGTACTTC
TRBJ2-3	.	TRBV5-1	.	CASSATGSTDTQYF	TGCGCCAGCAGCGCAACAGGAAGCACAGATACGCAGTATTTT
TRBJ2-3	.	TRBV19	.	CASSIGGLGYTQYF	TGTGCCAGTAGTATTGGGGGACTGGGCTATACGCAGTATTTT
TRBJ1-2	.	TRBV7-2	.	CASSLEGSGSGYTF	TGTGCCAGCAGCTTAGAAGGATCAGGGAGCGGCTACACCTTC
TRBJ1-1	.	TRBV5-1	.	CASKVLEGEAFF	TGCGCCAGCAAGGTATTGGAAGGTGAAGCTTTCTTT
TRBJ1-2	.	TRBV7-9	.	CASVSSRNYGYTF	TGTGCCAGCGTCTCCAGCAGAAACTATGGCTACACCTTC
TRBJ2-5	.	TRBV29-1	.	CSVSEGWETQYF	TGCAGCGTTTCAGAGGGGTGGGAGACCCAGTACTTC
TRBJ2-3	TRBD2	TRBV7-2	.	CASNQGLAGDTQYF	TGTGCCAGCAACCAGGGACTAGCGGGAGATACGCAGTATTTT
TRBJ2-4	.	TRBV6-1	.	CASRTSTGSKNIQYF	TGTGCCAGCAGGACCTCGACAGGCTCCAAAAACATTCAGTACTTC
TRBJ1-3	.	TRBV6-6	.	CASSPVEVGNTIYF	TGTGCCAGCAGTCCCGTAGAGGTCGGAAACACCATATATTTT
TRBJ1-5	.	TRBV6-5	.	CASSYSGLSGPQHF	TGTGCCAGCAGTTACTCTGGGCTCTCGGGGCCCCAGCATTTT
TRBJ2-5	TRBD1	TRBV11-3	.	CASSPSRTGYETQYF	TGTGCCAGCAGCCCCTCCCGGACAGGGTATGAGACCCAGTACTTC
TRBJ2-3	.	TRBV5-4	.	CAGAAARTDTQYF	TGTGCCGGCGCGGCGGCACGCACAGATACGCAGTATTTT
TRBJ1-1	.	TRBV27	many	CASVQSWGGTEAFF	TGTGCCAGCGTTCAAAGCTGGGGAGGCACTGAAGCTTTCTTT
TRBJ2-7	TRBD1	TRBV4-1	.	CASSRHGTAYEQYF	TGCGCCAGCAGCCGACATGGGACAGCCTACGAGCAGTACTTC
TRBJ2-7	.	TRBV2	.	CASSECGGGTHF	TGTGCCAGCAGTGAATGCGGCGGAGGAACACACTTC
TRBJ2-1	TRBD1	TRBV7-2	.	CASRPAGGRFSYNEQFF	TGTGCCAGCAGACCAGCAGGGGGAAGGTTTTCTTACAATGAGCAGTTCTTC
TRBJ1-2	TRBD1	TRBV5-4	few	CASSLYVGQANYGYTF	TGTGCCAGCAGCCTATACGTGGGACAGGCTAACTATGGCTACACCTTC
TRBJ2-7	TRBD2	TRBV7-3	.	CASSLMVAGGAEQYF	TGTGCCAGCAGCTTAATGGTAGCGGGAGGAGCCGAGCAGTACTTC
TRBJ2-3	.	TRBV10-3	.	CAITRDPRDTQYF	TGTGCCATCACGCGGGACCCCCGGGATACGCAGTATTTT
TRBJ1-1	.	TRBV5-1	.	CASSITAGLPEAFF	TGCGCCAGCAGCATAACTGCAGGACTCCCTGAAGCTTTCTTT
TRBJ1-1	.	TRBV5-1	few	CASSLWGNTEAFF	TGCGCCAGCAGCTTGTGGGGGAACACTGAAGCTTTCTTT
TRBJ1-4	.	TRBV30	once	CAWSITATNEKLFF	TGTGCCTGGAGTATCACGGCAACTAATGAAAAACTGTTTTTT
TRBJ2-7	TRBD2	TRBV2	.	CASSERRENEQYF	TGTGCCAGCAGTGAAAGGCGGGAGAACGAGCAGTACTTC
TRBJ2-3	.	TRBV20-1	.	CSGPSGDTQYF	TGCAGTGGCCCCTCAGGAGATACGCAGTATTTT
TRBJ2-2	.	TRBV7-3	few	CASSLILGELFF	TGTGCCAGCAGCTTGATTCTCGGGGAGCTGTTTTTT
TRBJ1-2	.	TRBV7-9	.	CASSPDGGVNYGYTF	TGTGCCAGCAGCCCCGACGGGGGGGTCAACTATGGCTACACCTTC
TRBJ1-5	.	TRBV4-1	.	CASSQGTGPNQPQHF	TGCGCCAGCAGCCAAGGTACAGGCCCCAATCAGCCCCAGCATTTT
TRBJ2-5	.	TRBV10-3	.	CATRGPERVETQYF	TGTGCCACCCGGGGGCCAGAGAGAGTAGAGACCCAGTACTTC
TRBJ2-5	.	TRBV9	.	CASSVRIDGTQYF	TGTGCCAGCAGCGTAAGGATTGACGGGACCCAGTACTTC